What follows is one TCR beta chain and its context. TCRdb's copy holds only in-frame clones and misses some; the assay was immunoSEQ multiplex PCR. Of approximately 150,000 clones listed, around 80% are singletons. Each participant's cohort was designated according to participant-reported clinical history. The sample originates from a study of blood T cell repertoires in COVID-19. Study as a whole: Specimens from acute and convalescent COVID-19 originated in the United States, Italy and Spain.

The CDR3 contains 14 residues. The ends were cut back, 1 base at V and 4 bases at J, with 8 bases in the middle. Germline values: CDR1 SEHNR, CDR2 FQNEAQ (reference sequence). V and J are TRBV7-9 and TRBJ2-1; no clear D gene. Sequencing used PBMCs or T cells enriched from blood (not recorded which). This clonotype originated in a woman in her 70s in a cohort exposed to, infected with or recovered from COVID-19 (not recorded which). As DNA, the CDR3 is TGTGCCAGCAGCTTAGGTAGCCAATACAATGAGCAGTTCTTC. As protein: CASSLGSQYNEQFF.